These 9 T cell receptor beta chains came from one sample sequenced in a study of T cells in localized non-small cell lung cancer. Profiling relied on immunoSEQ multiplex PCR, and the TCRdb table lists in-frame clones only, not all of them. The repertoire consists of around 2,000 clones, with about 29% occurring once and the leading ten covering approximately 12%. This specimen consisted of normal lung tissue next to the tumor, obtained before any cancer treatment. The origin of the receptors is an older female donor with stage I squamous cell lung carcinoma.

The CDR3 DNA reads as TGTGCCAGCTCACCCACCGACTACGAGCAGTACTTC. The encoded protein is CASSPTDYEQYF. This chain connects TRBV18 to TRBJ2-7; D is uncertain. This CDR3 has 12 residues. Germline-derived CDR1 and CDR2 are KGHSH and LQKENI. The ends were cut back, 3 bases at V and 3 bases at J, with 6 bases in the middle.

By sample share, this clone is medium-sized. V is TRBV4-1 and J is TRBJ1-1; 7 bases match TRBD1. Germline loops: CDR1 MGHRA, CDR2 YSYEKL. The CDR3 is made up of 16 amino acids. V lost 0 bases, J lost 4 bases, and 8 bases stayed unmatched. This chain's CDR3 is CASSQEATGVGTEAFF. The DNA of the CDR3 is TGCGCCAGCAGCCAAGAGGCTACAGGGGTCGGCACTGAAGCTTTCTTT.

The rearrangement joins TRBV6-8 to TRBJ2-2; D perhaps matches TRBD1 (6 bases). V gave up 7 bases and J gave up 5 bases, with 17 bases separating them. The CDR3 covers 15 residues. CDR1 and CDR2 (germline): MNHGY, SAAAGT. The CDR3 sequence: CASTLQGRETGELFF. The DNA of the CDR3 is TGTGCCAGCACTTTGCAGGGGCGTGAAACCGGGGAGCTGTTTTTT.

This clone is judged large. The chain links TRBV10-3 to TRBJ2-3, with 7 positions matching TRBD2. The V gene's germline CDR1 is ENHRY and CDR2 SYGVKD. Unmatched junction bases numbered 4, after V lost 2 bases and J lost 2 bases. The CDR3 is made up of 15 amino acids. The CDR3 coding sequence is TGTGCCATCAGTGAGGGCGGGGGACTCACAGATACGCAGTATTTT. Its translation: CAISEGGGLTDTQYF.

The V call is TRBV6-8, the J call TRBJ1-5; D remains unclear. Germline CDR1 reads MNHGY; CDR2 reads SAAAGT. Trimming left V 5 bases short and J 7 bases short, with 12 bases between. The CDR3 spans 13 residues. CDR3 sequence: CASSDSPLQPQHF. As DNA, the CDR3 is TGTGCCAGCAGTGATAGCCCTCTCCAGCCCCAGCATTTT.

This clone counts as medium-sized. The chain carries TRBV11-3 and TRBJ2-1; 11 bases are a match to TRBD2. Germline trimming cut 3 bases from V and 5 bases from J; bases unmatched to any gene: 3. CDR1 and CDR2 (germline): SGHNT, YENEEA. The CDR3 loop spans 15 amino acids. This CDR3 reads CASSFLAGGNNEQFF. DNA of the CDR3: TGTGCCAGCAGCTTTCTAGCGGGAGGAAACAATGAGCAGTTCTTC.

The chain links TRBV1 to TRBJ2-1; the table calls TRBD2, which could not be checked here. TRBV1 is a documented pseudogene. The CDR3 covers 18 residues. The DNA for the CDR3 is TGCGCCAGCAGCCAAGGATTTGGGACTAGAGGATCCTACAATGAGCAGTTCTTC. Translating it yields CASSQGFGTRGSYNEQFF.

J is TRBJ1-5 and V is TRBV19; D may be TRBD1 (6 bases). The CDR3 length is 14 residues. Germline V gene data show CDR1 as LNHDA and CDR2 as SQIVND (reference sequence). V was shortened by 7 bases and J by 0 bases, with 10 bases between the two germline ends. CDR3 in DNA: TGTGCCAGTAACAGGGATTATAGCAATCAGCCCCAGCATTTT. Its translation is CASNRDYSNQPQHF.

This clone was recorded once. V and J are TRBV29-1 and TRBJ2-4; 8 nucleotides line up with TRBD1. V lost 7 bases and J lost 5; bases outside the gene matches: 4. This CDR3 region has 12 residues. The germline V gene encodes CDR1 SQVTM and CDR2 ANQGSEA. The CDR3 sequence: CSAGQGENIQYF. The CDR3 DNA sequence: TGCAGCGCCGGACAGGGAGAAAACATTCAGTACTTC.